These 21 T cell receptor beta chains originate from one sample sequenced in a study of vaccination and CD4 T cells after COVID-19. Treatment defined: approximately nine-day PBMC culture with coronavirus spike peptide pools or control peptides (ViraFEST assay). Researchers used the Oncomine TCR Beta short-read assay to sequence DNA from cultured CD4+ T cells. TCRdb called the PCR reads again in MiXCR, with one record for every CDR3 protein. The sample has approximately 15,000 distinct CDR3 sequences; around 56% are singletons. Antigen specificity for these receptors is unknown. Sequenced input: CD4+ T cells from blood, cultured in vitro. These receptors were taken from a human donor who had recovered from COVID-19.

The chain is built from TRBV30 and TRBJ1-2; 8 bases are shared with TRBD1. Germline V gene data show CDR1 as GTSNPN and CDR2 as SVGIG (reference sequence). Trimming cost V 5 bases and J 5 bases; bases outside gene matches: 7. The CDR3 covers 13 residues. CDR3 sequence reads: CAWGTGLGYGYTF. For the CDR3, the DNA is TGTGCCTGGGGGACAGGTTTAGGGTATGGCTACACCTTC.

This clonotype has only a few counts. The chain recombines TRBV6-1 with TRBJ2-5, with 10 bases matching TRBD2. Germline values: CDR1 MNHNS, CDR2 SASEGT. CDR3 length equals 18 residues. After removal of 6 bases from V and 2 bases from J, the junction contained 15 bases not matched to a gene. DNA for the CDR3: TGTGCCAGCAGACCACCTAGCGGGGGCAGGGAGGGGCAAGAGACCCAGTACTTC. It specifies CASRPPSGGREGQETQYF.

This chain joins TRBV11-3 and TRBJ2-5; D might be TRBD1 (7 bases). The CDR3 loop spans 15 amino acids. Deletions cut 2 bases from V and 5 bases from J, with 15 bases between. CDR1 SGHNT and CDR2 YENEEA come from the germline V gene. The CDR3 DNA follows: TGTGCCAGCAGCTTAAGGCAGGGGGGTCGGGAGACCCAGTACTTC. Translated, it gives CASSLRQGGRETQYF.

The chain uses TRBV4-3 and TRBJ2-3, with D perhaps TRBD2 (6 bases). Trimming removed 0 bases at V and 1 base at J, with 11 bases between. CDR1 and CDR2 (germline): LGHNA, YSLEER. CDR3 size: 16 residues. The CDR3: CASSQDWRDGTDTQYF. The CDR3 coding sequence is TGCGCCAGCAGCCAAGATTGGCGGGACGGCACAGATACGCAGTATTTT.

This rearrangement joins TRBV6-2 or TRBV6-3 to TRBJ2-2, with 10 bases matching TRBD2. V lost 6 bases and J lost 6; bases outside the gene matches: 7. CDR1 and CDR2 from the germline V gene are MNHEY and SVGEGT. The CDR3 runs 15 residues. CDR3 bases: TGTGCCAGCAGCAACCCTAGCGGGAGTTCCGGGGAGCTGTTTTTT. It yields the protein CASSNPSGSSGELFF.

V usage is TRBV7-9 and J usage is TRBJ1-2, with TRBD1 identical over 7 bases. Trimming removed 8 bases from V and 5 bases from J; junction bases left unmatched: 14. The CDR3 runs 15 residues. Germline V gene data show CDR1 as SEHNR and CDR2 as FQNEAQ (reference sequence). In nucleotides, the CDR3 is TGTGCCAGCTCCATGTACTCCGGGACAGAGTATGGCTACACCTTC. Protein: CASSMYSGTEYGYTF.

V is TRBV20-1 and J is TRBJ2-5; D may be TRBD2 (6 bases). This CDR3 is built from 13 residues. The germline V gene has CDR1 DFQATT and CDR2 SNEGSKA (reference sequence). Trimming left V 0 bases short and J 3 bases short, with 8 bases between. The CDR3 nucleotides read TGCAGTGCTAGAGATGGAGGGAAAGAGACCCAGTACTTC. It encodes CSARDGGKETQYF.

The rearrangement joins TRBV11-2 to TRBJ1-1, with D possibly matching TRBD1 (6 bases). Germline CDR1 is SGHAT and CDR2 is FQNNGV. The CDR3 contains 14 residues. V dropped 7 bases and J dropped 2 bases, with 14 bases sitting between them. CDR3 sequence: CASKWRTANTEAFF. CDR3 nucleotides: TGTGCCAGCAAATGGCGGACAGCAAACACTGAAGCTTTCTTT.

The rearrangement links TRBV12-5 to TRBJ1-5; 9 bases fit TRBD1. V shed 7 bases and J 3 bases; nucleotides not matched to a gene: 7. Per germline, CDR1 LGHNT and CDR2 FRNRAP. The CDR3 has 15 amino acids. CDR3 in DNA: TGTGCTAGTGCTCACGGACAGGGGAACAATCAGCCCCAGCATTTT. Its protein is CASAHGQGNNQPQHF.

By its share, this clonotype is hyperexpanded. The gene calls are TRBV6-1 and TRBJ1-6; possibly TRBD1 for D (6 bases). This CDR3 region has 14 residues. The V end lost 4 bases, the J end lost 10 bases, and 14 bases lay between the germline ends. Per germline, CDR1 MNHNS and CDR2 SASEGT. The CDR3 DNA reads TGTGCCAGCAGTGTAAAGGACAGTAACTCACCCCTCCACTTT. It translates to CASSVKDSNSPLHF.

The chain uses TRBV21-1 and TRBJ1-1. TRBV21-1 is marked as a pseudogene. This CDR3 is built from 13 residues. The chain's CDR3 is CASPKEGNTEAFF. The CDR3 DNA is TGTGCCAGCCCTAAGGAGGGGAACACTGAAGCTTTCTTT.

The chain combines TRBV18 with TRBJ2-7, with 11 bases identical to TRBD1. CDR1 and CDR2 from the germline V gene are KGHSH and LQKENI. There are 15 residues in the CDR3. Unmatched junction bases numbered 4, after V lost 5 bases and J lost 1 base. The CDR3 spells CASSAGTGGSYEQYF. The CDR3 DNA reads TGTGCCAGCTCAGCCGGGACAGGGGGATCCTACGAGCAGTACTTC.

This clonotype appeared a few times. This chain connects TRBV7-8 to TRBJ1-4, with D possibly TRBD1 on 6 matching bases. This CDR3 is 19 amino acids long. From germline, CDR1 is SGHVS and CDR2 FQNEAQ. The ends were cut back, 1 base at V and 0 bases at J, with 18 bases in the middle. In DNA, the CDR3 is TGTGCCAGCAGCTTAGGGCCCCGAGGGGGTACTACAACTAATGAAAAACTGTTTTTT. This encodes CASSLGPRGGTTTNEKLFF.

The gene calls are TRBV5-8 and TRBJ1-5, with TRBD1 matching 7 bases. Germline loops: CDR1 SGHTS, CDR2 YDEGEE. V trimming: 6 bases; J trimming: 6 bases; junction bases outside the gene matches: 15. The CDR3 spans 16 residues. In nucleotides, the CDR3 is TGTGCCAGCACCGCCCAACAGGGGTTAGTGAGTCAGCCCCAGCATTTT. Translating it yields CASTAQQGLVSQPQHF.

V usage is TRBV19 and J usage is TRBJ1-1; no reliable D call. Germline values: CDR1 LNHDA, CDR2 SQIVND (reference sequence). This CDR3 spans 13 amino acids. The germline V and J ends were trimmed by 5 bases and 0 bases, with 7 bases remaining between them. CDR3 residues: CASSPLMNTEAFF. CDR3 nucleotides: TGTGCCAGTAGTCCACTTATGAACACTGAAGCTTTCTTT.

In its sample, this clonotype was seen a few times. This chain links TRBV27 with TRBJ2-2; 7 positions match TRBD1. The CDR3 totals 14 residues. Germline CDR1 MNHEY, CDR2 SMNVEV (reference sequence). V trimming: 6 bases; J trimming: 1 base; junction bases outside the gene matches: 2. CDR3 bases: TGTGCCAGCAGGAGACAGGGGAACACCGGGGAGCTGTTTTTT. Its translation: CASRRQGNTGELFF.

This clonotype was detected only a few times. V usage is TRBV12-3 or TRBV12-4 and J usage is TRBJ2-7; 8 nucleotides match TRBD1. The V and J ends lost 6 bases and 6 bases, in that order; junction bases with no gene match: 13. The CDR3 consists of 15 residues. The CDR3 DNA sequence: TGTGCCAGCAGCGGGACAGGCGGACGGTTGGTCGAGCAGTACTTC. Translated: CASSGTGGRLVEQYF.

This chain connects TRBV12-3 or TRBV12-4 to TRBJ2-3, with 9 bases identical to TRBD2. V shed 3 bases and J 7 bases; nucleotides not matched to a gene: 8. The CDR3 contains 15 residues. CDR3 sequence (DNA): TGTGCCAGCAGTTTTCCAGCGGGGGGAGTTTATACGCAGTATTTT. It is translated as CASSFPAGGVYTQYF.

V gene TRBV27 combines with J gene TRBJ2-1; 9 bases agree with TRBD1. The CDR3 length is 15 residues. J gave up 9 bases and V 3 bases, and 9 bases lay outside the gene matches. Germline lookup yields CDR1 MNHEY and CDR2 SMNVEV (reference sequence). The CDR3 spells CASSFGTGRSGEQFF. The CDR3 coding sequence is TGTGCCAGCAGTTTCGGGACAGGGAGGAGCGGTGAGCAGTTCTTC.

Written as DNA, the CDR3 is TGTGCCAGCAGCTTATCCCAGGGAGTCTATGGCTACACCTTC. Protein sequence: CASSLSQGVYGYTF. V is TRBV7-2 and J is TRBJ1-2, with D possibly TRBD1 on 5 matching bases. CDR1 and CDR2 (germline): SGHTA, FQGNSA. CDR3 length: 14 residues. V lost 2 bases, J lost 4 bases, and 11 bases lay in between.

This clonotype occurred a few times. V usage is TRBV7-2 and J usage is TRBJ1-1; 7 bases align to TRBD1. Germline V gives CDR1 SGHTA, CDR2 FQGNSA. V shed 5 bases and J 10 bases; nucleotides not matched to a gene: 4. CDR3 length: 11 residues. The CDR3 DNA sequence: TGTGCCAGCAGCCAGGGGGGGCGAGCTTTCTTT. Protein product: CASSQGGRAFF.